A selection of T cell receptor beta chains follows, all from one sample in a study of CD8+ T cells in alopecia areata. Sequencing was performed with immunoSEQ multiplex PCR; in TCRdb, only in-frame clones are kept and a portion is missing. This sample yields over 150,000 clones, of which 55% to 75% are seen a single time; approximately 14% belongs to the top ten. This specimen consisted of CD4+ T cells sorted from blood, obtained at week 24, from a patient treated with tofacitinib. The receptors derive from a human donor with alopecia areata. The conserved cysteine and the conserved F or W are not part of the CDR3 here. Not all rows give a size; the values are once, few, many and, for expanded clones, a class.

V: TRBV7-2
size: -
CDR3: ASSLEDRPRAEAF

V: TRBV14
size: -
CDR3: ASSQEVLGSSYEQY

V: TRBV29-1
size: few
CDR3: SVEANQGWETQY

V: TRBV2
size: few
CDR3: ASSVEGISGANVLT

V: TRBV4-1
size: few
CDR3: ASSQDTGKDYGYT

V: TRBV14
size: -
CDR3: ASSQLVQPGTDTQY

V: TRBV7-9
size: -
CDR3: ASSSSGNSNQPQH

V: TRBV5-1
size: -
CDR3: ASSPRTLQETQY

V: TRBV30
size: -
CDR3: AWSVRGGSNQPQH

V: TRBV10-2
size: -
CDR3: ASSRPRETQY

V: TRBV4-1
size: once
CDR3: ASSRTRQDVNSPLH

V: TRBV29-1
size: few
CDR3: SVEEGEQF

V: TRBV29-1
size: -
CDR3: SVYTLGEKLF

V: TRBV7-2
size: -
CDR3: ASCLAGISYNEQF

V: TRBV30
size: -
CDR3: ACPGPLGETQY

V: TRBV30
size: -
CDR3: AWSVGGTDTQY

V: TRBV7-9
size: few
CDR3: ASSPGGSSYNEQF

V: TRBV25-1
size: -
CDR3: ASSESRTDTQY

V: TRBV7-9
size: few
CDR3: ASSLHLGSGNTIY

V: TRBV18
size: -
CDR3: ASSIRPDNDGYT

V: TRBV29-1
size: few
CDR3: SVFGGYGANVLT

V: TRBV18
size: -
CDR3: ASSPGQGLGEQY

V: TRBV20-1
size: -
CDR3: SAHRGSEQY

V: TRBV29-1
size: -
CDR3: SAGPPGSTEAF

V: TRBV2
size: -
CDR3: AGRRDGGYT

V: TRBV6-4
size: -
CDR3: ASSLGVSTEAF

V: TRBV4-1
size: -
CDR3: ASSQDAGSYGYT

V: TRBV27
size: -
CDR3: ASSLQGSGGYT

V: TRBV23-1
size: -
CDR3: ASSQSVAGQNNSPLH

V: TRBV29-1
size: few
CDR3: SVAGTRSGTDTQY

V: TRBV12-5
size: few
CDR3: ASGEQGLGQETQY

V: TRBV15
size: -
CDR3: ATSRDLGNTGELF

V: TRBV2
size: -
CDR3: ASGRGREDTQY

V: TRBV13
size: -
CDR3: ASSLGRTLNTEAF

V: TRBV29-1
size: -
CDR3: SAVGTLPDTQY

V: TRBV29-1
size: -
CDR3: SVGWGRETQY

V: TRBV11-2
size: -
CDR3: ASSPLPNSGANVLT

V: TRBV5-1
size: -
CDR3: ASSLPQETQY

V: TRBV7-8
size: -
CDR3: ASSYPQGGTDTQY

V: TRBV7-9
size: -
CDR3: ASSLGQSNQPQH

V: TRBV7-9
size: -
CDR3: ASSLSAGDEKLF

V: TRBV30
size: -
CDR3: AWREGWGQAAWNGYT

V: TRBV27
size: -
CDR3: ASSTQGGQPQH

V: TRBV29-1
size: -
CDR3: SVAGGWGTEAF

V: TRBV6-6
size: -
CDR3: ASSYSTHTGELF

V: TRBV29-1
size: -
CDR3: SVERGVGRGYT

V: TRBV4-1
size: -
CDR3: ASSQVAGGAANTGELF